The sequence of this T cell receptor beta chain was determined in a study of blood T cell repertoires in COVID-19. Study-level information: Collection of acute and convalescent COVID-19 samples took place in the United States, Italy and Spain. T cells, B-cell-depleted T cells, or PBMCs supplied cDNA or gDNA.

The CDR3 totals 14 residues. V dropped 6 bases and J dropped 3; count of bases not matched to a gene: 4. The V gene's germline CDR1 is SGHTA and CDR2 FQGNSA. As handled by the study authors: From reference gene primer amplification, estimates of nucleated cell counts were derived. Method: immunoSEQ multiplex PCR; TCRdb's copy keeps in-frame clones and lacks some. V, J and clone size are taken as reported in that table, and D and trimming were inferred from the DNA itself. The repertoire holds tens of thousands of clones, with about 86% as singletons. Specimen: peripheral blood. The chain carries TRBV7-2 and TRBJ2-7, with 11 bases lining up with TRBD2. The receptor was isolated from a human donor in a cohort sampled during active COVID-19. CDR3 nucleotides: TGTGCCAGCAGTTCAACTAGCGGGAGCTACGAGCAGTACTTC. It codes for CASSSTSGSYEQYF.